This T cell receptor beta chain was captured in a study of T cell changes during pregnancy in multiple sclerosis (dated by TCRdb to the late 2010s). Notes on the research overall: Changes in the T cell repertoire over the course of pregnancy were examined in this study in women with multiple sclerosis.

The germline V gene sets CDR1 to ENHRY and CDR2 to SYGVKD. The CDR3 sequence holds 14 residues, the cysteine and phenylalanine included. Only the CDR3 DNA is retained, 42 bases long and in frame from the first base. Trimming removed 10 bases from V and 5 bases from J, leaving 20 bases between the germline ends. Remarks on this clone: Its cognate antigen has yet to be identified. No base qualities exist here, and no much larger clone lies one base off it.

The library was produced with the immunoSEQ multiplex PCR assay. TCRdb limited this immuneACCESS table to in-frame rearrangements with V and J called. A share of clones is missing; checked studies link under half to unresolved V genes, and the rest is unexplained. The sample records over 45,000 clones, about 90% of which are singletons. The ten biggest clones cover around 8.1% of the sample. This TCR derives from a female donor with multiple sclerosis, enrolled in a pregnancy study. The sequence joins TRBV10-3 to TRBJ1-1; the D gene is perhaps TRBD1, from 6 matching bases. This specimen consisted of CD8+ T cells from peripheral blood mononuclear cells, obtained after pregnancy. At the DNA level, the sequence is TGTGCCAGCTCTTACAGGATCGACAGGACTGAAGCTTTCTTT. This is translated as CASSYRIDRTEAFF.